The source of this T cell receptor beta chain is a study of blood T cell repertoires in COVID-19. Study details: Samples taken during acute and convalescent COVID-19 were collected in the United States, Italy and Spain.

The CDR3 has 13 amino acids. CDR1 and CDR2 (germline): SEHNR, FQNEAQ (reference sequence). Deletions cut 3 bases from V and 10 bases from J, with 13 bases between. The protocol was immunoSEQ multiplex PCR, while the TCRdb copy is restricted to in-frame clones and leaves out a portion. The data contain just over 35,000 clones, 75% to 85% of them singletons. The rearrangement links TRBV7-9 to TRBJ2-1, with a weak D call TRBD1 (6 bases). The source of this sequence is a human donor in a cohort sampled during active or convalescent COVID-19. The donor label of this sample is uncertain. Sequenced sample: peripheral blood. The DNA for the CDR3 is TGTGCCAGCAGCTTTAACAGGGTTGACGAGCAGTTCTTC. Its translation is CASSFNRVDEQFF.